The text below deals with one TCR beta chain. Its antigen is not identified. Clones were read by immunoSEQ multiplex PCR, and TCRdb kept only the in-frame ones, dropping some. The sample records 11,000 to 15,000 clones, 93% being singletons. The sample comes from a study of OX40 agonist ivuxolimab in advanced cancers. Whole-study context: Having had anti-PD-1, anti-PD-L1 or anti-CTLA-4 therapy before was allowed, and more than 35% had some.

Findings of the study overall: The antigen specificity of the peripheral T cells (those that were expanded) was not determined. CD4+ and CD8+ T cells in blood underwent clonal expansion by week 6 at 0.1 to 3.0 mg/kg.

This specimen consisted of CD4+ or CD8+ T cells sorted from blood, obtained in a trial of the OX40 agonist ivuxolimab. This clonotype was sampled from an adult with an advanced solid tumor such as melanoma, head and neck, liver or kidney cancer.

CDR3: CASSQDQLAGGPGANVLTF. CDR3 DNA: TGCGCCAGCAGCCAAGATCAGCTAGCGGGAGGCCCTGGGGCCAACGTCCTGACTTTC. The V gene is TRBV4-3, the J gene TRBJ2-6; the match to TRBD2 covers 11 bases. J was trimmed by 2 bases and V by 0 bases; bases with no gene match: 6. CDR3 length equals 19 residues. Germline loops: CDR1 LGHNA, CDR2 YSLEER.